This TCR beta chain stems from a study of shared clonotypes between healthy human individuals. At the level of the study: Per donor, CD8 memory used one plate, CD8 naive used two, CD4 memory used three and CD4 naive used three.

The germline V and J ends were trimmed by 4 bases and 1 base, with 8 bases remaining between them. Per the germline V gene, CDR1 is SGHTA and CDR2 is FQGNSA. This CDR3 region has 13 residues. Naive CD8 isolation took CD45RO-negative cells positively selected for CCR7 and excluded terminally differentiated effector memory CD45RA+ cells. The protocol was immunoSEQ multiplex PCR, while the TCRdb copy is restricted to in-frame clones and leaves out a portion. The data contain 1.5 million to 2.5 million clones, about 95% of them singletons. The chain links TRBV7-2 to TRBJ2-7; D might be TRBD1 (5 bases). Sequenced sample: naive CD8+ T cells sorted from blood. This sequence originates from a man aged 18 to 30 in good health. CDR3 residues: CASSSGHSYEQYF. The CDR3 DNA reads TGTGCCAGCAGCTCCGGACATTCCTACGAGCAGTACTTC.